This TCR beta chain derives from a study of CD8+ T cells in alopecia areata (dated by TCRdb to 2017 to 2018). About the full investigation: High-throughput TCRbeta sequencing was used to examine T cell clonal expansion in alopecia areata in both the C3H/HeJ mouse model and human patients. Scalp tissue and sorted CD4+ and CD8+ peripheral blood T cells from patchy and totalis/universalis alopecia areata patients and from healthy controls were covered by human TCRbeta sequencing. Scalp clonality was compared among normal scalp (n=4), patchy alopecia areata scalp (n=8), and alopecia totalis/universalis scalp (n=8). RNA was obtained with the PAXgene miRNA kit for fixed scalp, the miRNeasy kit for PBMCs, and the RNeasy kit for mouse skin. immunoSEQ multiplex PCR using 35 Vbeta forward primers and 13 Jbeta reverse primers was used to amplify TCRbeta CDR3 regions. Overall study results and their limits: Shared TCR sequences between patients were less evident than in mice, which may be partly attributable to HLA diversity in the patient population. Higher clonality and more expanded CD8+ clones were observed in lesional scalp than in normal scalp, particularly in alopecia totalis/universalis, a finding suggestive of antigenic drive. Resident alphabeta T cells in normal human skin are also sequenced, complicating scalp TCR repertoire analysis, unlike mouse skin dominated by gammadelta T cells.

In the case of this clone: It lacks a known antigen. Per-base quality was not reported, and no clone a single base away is much larger than it.

From cysteine to phenylalanine, the CDR3 is 15 amino acids long. Only the CDR3 part of the read is kept: 45 bases, read in frame from the first base. CDR1 and CDR2 (SGHRS, YFSETQ) derive from the germline V gene. The germline ends are 10 bases apart after V is trimmed by 0 bases and J by 1 base. The library relied on the immunoSEQ multiplex PCR assay. To provide template for TCR sequencing, every sample had RNA extracted and reverse transcribed into cDNA. SuperScript III was used for first-strand cDNA synthesis, primed with a 2:1 mix of oligo-dT and random hexamers. A synthetic immune receptor repertoire was used to measure amplification bias, and any remaining bias was corrected computationally. As for the authors' bioinformatics: Raw reads were preprocessed for error removal, and CDR3 was defined according to IMGT conventions as running from the conserved cysteine to phenylalanine. To get clonality, Shannon entropy was normalized by log2 of the number of productive unique TCRs and the result was subtracted from 1. Scalp TCRbeta sequences were cross-referenced with sorted blood CD4 and CD8 repertoires so that the CD4 or CD8 identity of scalp clones could be inferred. TCRdb obtained this table from immuneACCESS and retained in-frame rearrangements with V and J assigned. These tables miss some clones; where compared with another copy, unresolved V genes account for less than half of the shortfall, and the remainder is unexplained. V, J and clone size were drawn from that table, and D and trimming were deduced from the DNA. For this sample the table gives around 36,000 clones, of which less than 55% were detected only once. The ten largest clonotypes hold under 2% of the sample.

In five patients from the biomarker study, CD4+ cells were sorted further to obtain CD25+CD127- cells. Lesional scalp punch biopsies and peripheral blood were collected from alopecia areata patients. PBMCs were separated by density centrifugation and stained for CD3, CD4 and CD8, after which CD4+ and CD8+ T cells were sorted on a FACSAria. As part of a multicenter biomarker study, untreated alopecia areata patients were recruited. The sequence was obtained from a human donor with alopecia areata. The chain links TRBV5-1 with TRBJ1-1, with the identity of the D gene unclear. The sequencing sample was made of CD4+ Tregs sorted from blood. The nucleotide sequence is TGCGCCAGCAGCTTGGGGGCCGTCGGGAACACTGAAGCTTTCTTT. Translated, it gives CASSLGAVGNTEAFF.